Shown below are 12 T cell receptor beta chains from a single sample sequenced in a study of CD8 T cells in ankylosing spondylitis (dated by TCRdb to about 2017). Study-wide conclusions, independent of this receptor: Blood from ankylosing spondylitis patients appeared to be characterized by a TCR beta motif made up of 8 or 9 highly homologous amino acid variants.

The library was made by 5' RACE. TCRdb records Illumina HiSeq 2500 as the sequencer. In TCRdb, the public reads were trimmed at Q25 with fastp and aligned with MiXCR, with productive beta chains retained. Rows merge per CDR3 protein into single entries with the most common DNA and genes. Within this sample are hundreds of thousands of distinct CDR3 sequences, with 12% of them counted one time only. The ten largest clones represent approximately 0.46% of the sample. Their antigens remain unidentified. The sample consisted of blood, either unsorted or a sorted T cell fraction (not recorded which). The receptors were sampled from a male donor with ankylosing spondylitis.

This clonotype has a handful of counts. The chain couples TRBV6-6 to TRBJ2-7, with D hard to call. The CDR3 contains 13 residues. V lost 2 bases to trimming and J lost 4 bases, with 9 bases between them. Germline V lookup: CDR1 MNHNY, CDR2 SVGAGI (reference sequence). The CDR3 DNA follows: TGTGCCAGCAGTTACGCACAGAGTTACGAGCAGTACTTC. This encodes CASSYAQSYEQYF.

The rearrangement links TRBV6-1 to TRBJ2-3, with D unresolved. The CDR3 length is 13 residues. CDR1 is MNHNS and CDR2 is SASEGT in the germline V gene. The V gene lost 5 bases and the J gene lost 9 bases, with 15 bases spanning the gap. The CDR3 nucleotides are TGTGCCAGCAGTCCCTCAGACCCCGAGACGCAGTATTTT. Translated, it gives CASSPSDPETQYF.

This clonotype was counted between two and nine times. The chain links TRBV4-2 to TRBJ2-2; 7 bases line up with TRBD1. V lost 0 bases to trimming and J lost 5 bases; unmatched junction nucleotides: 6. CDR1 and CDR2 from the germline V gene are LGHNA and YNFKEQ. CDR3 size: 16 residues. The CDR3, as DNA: TGTGCCAGCAGCCAAGACGACAGGGTTCGAACCGGGGAGCTGTTTTTT. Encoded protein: CASSQDDRVRTGELFF.

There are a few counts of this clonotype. The CDR3 bases are TGTGCCAGCAGCTTTATAGCGGGAAACGAGCAGTACTTC. Encoded protein: CASSFIAGNEQYF. J is TRBJ2-7 and V is TRBV7-8, with 8 bases matching TRBD2. Trimming took 3 bases from V and 5 from J; bases not matched to a gene: 3. The CDR3 is 13 residues long. Germline CDR1 reads SGHVS; CDR2 reads FQNEAQ.

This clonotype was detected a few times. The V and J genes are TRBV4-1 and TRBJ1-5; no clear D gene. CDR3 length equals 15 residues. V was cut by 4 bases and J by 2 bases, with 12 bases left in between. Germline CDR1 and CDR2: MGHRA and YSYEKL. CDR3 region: CASSRIYQGNQPQHF. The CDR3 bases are TGCGCCAGCAGCCGGATCTACCAGGGCAATCAGCCCCAGCATTTT.

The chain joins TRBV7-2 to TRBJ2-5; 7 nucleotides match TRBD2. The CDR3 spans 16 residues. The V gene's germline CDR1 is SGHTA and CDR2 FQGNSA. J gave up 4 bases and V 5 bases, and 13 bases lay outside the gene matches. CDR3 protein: CASSPQRGGVGETQYF. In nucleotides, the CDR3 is TGTGCCAGCAGCCCACAGCGCGGGGGTGTCGGAGAGACCCAGTACTTC.

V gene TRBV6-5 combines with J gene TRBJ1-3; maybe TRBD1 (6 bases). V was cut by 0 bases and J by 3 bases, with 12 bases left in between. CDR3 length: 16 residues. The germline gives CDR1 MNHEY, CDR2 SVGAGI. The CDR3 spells CASSYSSGGGGNTIYF. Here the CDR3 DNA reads TGTGCCAGCAGTTACTCGAGCGGGGGCGGTGGAAACACCATATATTTT.

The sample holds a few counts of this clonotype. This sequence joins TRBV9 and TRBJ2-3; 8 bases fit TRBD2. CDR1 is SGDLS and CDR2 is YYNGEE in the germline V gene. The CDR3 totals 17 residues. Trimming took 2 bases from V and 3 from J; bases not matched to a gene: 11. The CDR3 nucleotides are TGTGCCAGCAGCGTCACTATTGGAAGCGGGGGTACAGATACGCAGTATTTT. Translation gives CASSVTIGSGGTDTQYF.

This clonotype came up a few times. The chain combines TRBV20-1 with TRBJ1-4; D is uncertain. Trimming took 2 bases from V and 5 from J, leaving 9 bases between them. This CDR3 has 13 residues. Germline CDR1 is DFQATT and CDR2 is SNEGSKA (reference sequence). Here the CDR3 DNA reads TGCAGTGCTAGAAACAGCCTGAATGAAAAACTGTTTTTT. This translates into CSARNSLNEKLFF.

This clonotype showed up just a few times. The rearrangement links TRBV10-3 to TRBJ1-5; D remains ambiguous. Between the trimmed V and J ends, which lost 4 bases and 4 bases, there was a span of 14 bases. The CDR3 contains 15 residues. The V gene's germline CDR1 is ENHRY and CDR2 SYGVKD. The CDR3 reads CAISVRAGPNQPQHF. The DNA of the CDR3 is TGTGCCATCAGTGTGCGAGCAGGCCCTAATCAGCCCCAGCATTTT.

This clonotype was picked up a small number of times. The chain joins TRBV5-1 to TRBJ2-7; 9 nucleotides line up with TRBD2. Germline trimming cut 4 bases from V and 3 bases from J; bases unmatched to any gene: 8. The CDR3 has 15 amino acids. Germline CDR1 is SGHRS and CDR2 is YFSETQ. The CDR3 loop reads CASSAGTSPGYEQYF. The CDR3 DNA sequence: TGCGCCAGCAGCGCAGGGACTAGCCCGGGCTACGAGCAGTACTTC.

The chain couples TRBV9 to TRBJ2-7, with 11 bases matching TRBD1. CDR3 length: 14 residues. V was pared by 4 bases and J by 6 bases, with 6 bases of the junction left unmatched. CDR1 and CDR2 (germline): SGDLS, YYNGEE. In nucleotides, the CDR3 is TGTGCCAGCAGCAGGGGACAGGGGGATTTCGAGCAGTACTTC. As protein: CASSRGQGDFEQYF.